The 17 T cell receptor beta chains reported below all come from one sample, sequenced in a study of blood T cell repertoires in COVID-19. Produced via immunoSEQ multiplex PCR; TCRdb's table is partial and in-frame only. The sample comprises 95,000 to 150,000 clones, 81% of which are singletons, and under 4.5% rests with the top ten. The sequenced sample consisted of peripheral blood. The origin of the receptors is a woman aged 45-65 years with acute or convalescent COVID-19.

The V and J genes are TRBV7-9 and TRBJ1-5; 8 bases are a match to TRBD1. With V trimmed by 4 bases and J by 6 bases, 5 bases remained unmatched. The CDR3 runs to 14 residues. Germline V CDR1 and CDR2: SEHNR, FQNEAQ (reference sequence). CDR3 DNA sequence: TGTGCCAGCAGCTCTACAGGGGGAGGTCAGCCCCAGCATTTT. This gives the protein CASSSTGGGQPQHF.

For this clone: A read error may produce the germline difference seen at one junction end. V and J are TRBV2 and TRBJ2-5; the match to TRBD1 covers 8 bases. The germline V gene has CDR1 SNHLY and CDR2 FYNNEI. The CDR3 loop spans 13 amino acids. The CDR3 DNA reads TGTGCCAGCAGGGAAGGACAGGGAGAGACCCAGTACTTC. Amino acid sequence: CASREGQGETQYF.

The V gene is TRBV24-1, the J gene TRBJ1-5; TRBD1 matches at 7 bases. V lost 4 bases to trimming and J lost 3 bases; unmatched junction nucleotides: 8. The CDR3 spans 16 residues. The germline gives CDR1 KGHDR, CDR2 SFDVKD. CDR3 region: CATSEGTGAPNQPQHF. The CDR3 coding sequence is TGTGCCACCAGTGAGGGAACAGGGGCCCCCAATCAGCCCCAGCATTTT.

The chain couples TRBV3-1 (or the pseudogene TRBV3-2) to TRBJ2-3; D uncertain. Germline assignment: CDR1 LGHDT and CDR2 YNNKEL (reference sequence). The CDR3 runs to 12 residues. V shed 1 base and J shed 5 bases, with 4 bases lying between them. The CDR3 nucleotides are TGTGCCAGCAGCCAAGTTAAAGATACGCAGTATTTT. Residues: CASSQVKDTQYF.

The J gene is TRBJ1-2, the V gene TRBV30; the match to TRBD1 covers 7 bases. Germline CDR1 is GTSNPN and CDR2 is SVGIG (reference sequence). There are 12 residues in the CDR3. J was trimmed by 8 bases and V by 1 base; bases with no gene match: 4. Written as DNA, the CDR3 is TGTGCCTGGAGTGCGCAGGGGGGAGGCTACACCTTC. It translates to CAWSAQGGGYTF.

This CDR3 reads CASSLGPMSSYNEQFF. The CDR3 coding sequence is TGCGCCAGCAGCTTGGGCCCGATGAGCTCCTACAATGAGCAGTTCTTC. This chain connects TRBV5-1 to TRBJ2-1; D is uncertain. V dropped 0 bases and J dropped 0 bases, with 10 bases sitting between them. Looked up from germline, CDR1 is SGHRS and CDR2 is YFSETQ. There are 16 residues in the CDR3.

The chain couples TRBV28 to TRBJ2-2; tentatively, D is TRBD2 (5 bases). The germline V and J ends were trimmed by 8 bases and 2 bases, with 9 bases remaining between them. This CDR3 is 13 amino acids long. The germline CDR1 and CDR2 sequences are MDHEN and SYDVKM. The CDR3: CASFEGNTGELFF. The CDR3 nucleotides read TGTGCCAGCTTTGAGGGTAACACCGGGGAGCTGTTTTTT.

The chain links TRBV28 to TRBJ2-7; D might be TRBD1 (6 bases). The CDR3 has 14 residues. Germline CDR1 MDHEN, CDR2 SYDVKM. Trimming took 4 bases from V and 3 from J, leaving 13 bases between them. CDR3 in DNA: TGTGCCAGCAGTTCTACAGGGCACAGCTACGAGCAGTACTTC. The encoded protein is CASSSTGHSYEQYF.

The chain links TRBV7-9 to TRBJ1-5, with TRBD1 identical over 8 bases. Germline CDR1 and CDR2: SEHNR and FQNEAQ (reference sequence). The CDR3 contains 14 residues. V was pared by 1 base and J by 5 bases, with 1 base of the junction left unmatched. CDR3 in amino acids: CASSLDRGDQPQHF. In DNA, the CDR3 is TGTGCCAGCAGCTTAGACAGGGGGGATCAGCCCCAGCATTTT.

The V call is TRBV29-1, the J call TRBJ1-1; a weak D match, TRBD1 (5 bases). The germline V gene encodes CDR1 SQVTM and CDR2 ANQGSEA. This CDR3 is 11 amino acids long. The V end was cut by 4 bases, the J end by 5 bases, with 8 bases between. CDR3 region: CSVVRVTEAFF. The CDR3 DNA reads as TGCAGCGTTGTCAGGGTAACTGAAGCTTTCTTT. The variable domain in full, completed from reference TRBV29-1 and TRBJ1-1, reads SAVISQKPSRDICQRGTSLTIQCQVDSQVTMMFWYRQQPGQSLTLIATANQGSEATYESGFVIDKFPISRPNLTFSTLTVSNMSPEDSSIYLCSVVRVTEAFFGQGTRLTVV.

This sequence joins TRBV5-1 and TRBJ2-2; no definite D call. Germline V CDR1 and CDR2: SGHRS, YFSETQ. The ends were cut back, 1 base at V and 1 base at J, with 8 bases in the middle. The CDR3 is 15 residues long. CDR3 in DNA: TGCGCCAGCAGCTTGATTTCGGGGAACACCGGGGAGCTGTTTTTT. Its translation is CASSLISGNTGELFF.

Only one count was recorded for this clone. The rearrangement uses TRBV2 and TRBJ2-5; D is undetermined. The CDR3 consists of 12 residues. CDR1 is SNHLY and CDR2 is FYNNEI in the germline V gene. V was shortened by 10 bases and J by 0 bases, with 9 bases between the two germline ends. In nucleotides, the CDR3 is TGTGCCAACGAGAAGTACCAAGAGACCCAGTACTTC. It translates to CANEKYQETQYF.

This clone was seen only once. The chain couples TRBV15 to TRBJ2-7; the D gene is possibly TRBD2 (7 bases). CDR1 LNHNV and CDR2 YYDKDF come from the germline V gene (reference sequence). The V and J ends lost 5 bases and 5 bases respectively, with 16 bases between them. This CDR3 has 14 residues. The CDR3 DNA is TGTGCCACCAGCCTAGGGGGGGACTCTCACGAGCAGTACTTC. Translation gives CATSLGGDSHEQYF.

The chain carries TRBV7-8 and TRBJ2-2; D gene uncertain. CDR3 size: 13 residues. Germline lookup yields CDR1 SGHVS and CDR2 FQNEAQ. Deletions cut 3 bases from V and 8 bases from J, with 10 bases between. CDR3 region: CASSFLVTGELFF. The CDR3 DNA follows: TGTGCCAGCAGCTTCTTAGTGACTGGGGAGCTGTTTTTT. Complete variable domain (other parts from reference TRBV7-8 and TRBJ2-2): GAGVSQSPRYKVAKRGQDVALRCDPISGHVSLFWYQQALGQGPEFLTYFQNEAQLDKSGLPSDRFFAERPEGSVSTLKIQRTQQEDSAVYLCASSFLVTGELFFGEGSRLTVL.

The rearrangement links TRBV10-3 to TRBJ1-5, with 7 bases aligning to TRBD1. Losses at the gene ends were 10 bases for V and 7 bases for J; bases not matched to a gene: 10. The CDR3 extends over 13 amino acids. Per germline, CDR1 ENHRY and CDR2 SYGVKD. CDR3 nucleotide sequence: TGTGCCACGAGAGGGGGCGGGAAACAGCCCCAGCATTTT. Its protein product is CATRGGGKQPQHF.

This chain joins TRBV5-1 and TRBJ2-3; 8 bases align to TRBD2. Germline V lookup: CDR1 SGHRS, CDR2 YFSETQ. After removal of 4 bases from V and 1 base from J, the junction contained 8 bases not matched to a gene. This CDR3 has 16 residues. CDR3 loop: CASSPDGGAGTDTQYF. The CDR3 DNA reads as TGCGCCAGCAGCCCGGACGGGGGGGCTGGCACAGATACGCAGTATTTT.

In the case of this clone: One end of the junction fails to match germline, which may point to a read error. V gene TRBV27 combines with J gene TRBJ2-1, with a tentative D call TRBD1 (5 bases). The CDR3 runs to 16 residues. Germline CDR1 reads MNHEY; CDR2 reads SMNVEV (reference sequence). The CDR3 loop reads CASTGRGYLSNNEQFF. DNA of the CDR3: TGTGCCAGCACCGGAAGGGGTTACCTCTCCAACAATGAGCAGTTCTTC.